This entry lists 11 T cell receptor beta chains sequenced from one sample in a study of response to subunit inactivated influenza vaccine listed by TCRdb under 2018. The method was RT-PCR. The sequencing machine was an Illumina HiSeq 2500. Using fastp at Q25 and MiXCR, TCRdb reprocessed the public reads and kept productive beta chains. Each CDR3 protein gets just one entry, which takes the most common genes and DNA from the rows behind it. This sample gives around 530,000 distinct CDR3 sequences in total; more than 15% of them show up just once. The ten largest clones represent less than 4% of the sample. The sample consisted of CD4+ T cells sorted from PBMCs, taken around 2 years after vaccination. These receptor sequences come from a man between 50 and 69 years old who received an inactivated influenza vaccine. Donor details come from another sample of the same person, matched by shared clones.

The J gene is TRBJ2-3, the V gene TRBV11-2; weak D call: TRBD1 (6 bases). Trimming left V 3 bases short and J 4 bases short, with 11 bases between. Germline V gene lookup returns CDR1 SGHAT and CDR2 FQNNGV. The CDR3 spans 14 residues. The CDR3 sequence is CASSFSRGADTQYF. As DNA, the CDR3 is TGTGCCAGCAGCTTTTCCAGGGGCGCAGATACGCAGTATTTT.

CDR3 DNA sequence: TGTGCCAGCAGCCCACGGAAGGCGGGAGTGAATACGCAGTATTTT. As protein: CASSPRKAGVNTQYF. The rearrangement links TRBV5-6 to TRBJ2-3; 7 positions match TRBD2. There are 15 residues in the CDR3. Trimming cost V 4 bases and J 7 bases; bases outside gene matches: 12. Germline V gene lookup returns CDR1 SGHDT and CDR2 YYEEEE.

This clonotype was picked up many times. The CDR3 DNA reads TGCAGTGCTAGGATGGAGCCTAGCGGCTTACAAACCGAGCAGTTCTTC. Translated: CSARMEPSGLQTEQFF. The rearrangement links TRBV20-1 to TRBJ2-1, with 7 bases matching TRBD2. The CDR3 loop spans 16 amino acids. Germline CDR1 is DFQATT and CDR2 is SNEGSKA (reference sequence). V lost 3 bases, J lost 10 bases, and 18 bases stayed unmatched.

V gene TRBV20-1 combines with J gene TRBJ2-6, with D hard to call. The CDR3 is made up of 14 amino acids. CDR1 DFQATT and CDR2 SNEGSKA come from the germline V gene (reference sequence). V gave up 4 bases and J gave up 4 bases, with 11 bases separating them. CDR3 in DNA: TGCAGTGCTAACCGCCAGGCAGGGGCCAACGTCCTGACTTTC. Protein: CSANRQAGANVLTF.

This chain joins TRBV7-2 and TRBJ2-5; TRBD1 aligns across 10 bases. This CDR3 region has 15 residues. The V segment lost 3 bases and the J segment 5 bases; nucleotides outside the gene matches: 6. CDR1 is SGHTA, CDR2 FQGNSA, per germline. CDR3 loop: CASSFRDRGWETQYF. CDR3 coding DNA: TGTGCCAGCAGCTTCCGGGACAGGGGTTGGGAGACCCAGTACTTC.

This clonotype was counted at least ten times. The CDR3 DNA is TGCGCCAGCAGCCAAGAGGCGGGCAATGAGCAGTTCTTC. Its protein is CASSQEAGNEQFF. The J gene is TRBJ2-1, the V gene TRBV4-3; the D gene is possibly TRBD2 (5 bases). V lost 0 bases, J lost 6 bases, and 6 bases lay in between. This CDR3 is built from 13 residues. CDR1 and CDR2 from the germline V gene are LGHNA and YSLEER.

The chain carries TRBV4-2 and TRBJ2-2, with D perhaps matching TRBD1 (6 bases). CDR3 length: 21 amino acids. Germline V gives CDR1 LGHNA, CDR2 YNFKEQ. The V end was cut by 0 bases, the J end by 0 bases, with 23 bases between. CDR3 bases: TGTGCCAGCAGCCAAGAGTGGGTAGGGGACAAAGGATTTACGAACACCGGGGAGCTGTTTTTT. This gives the protein CASSQEWVGDKGFTNTGELFF.

This clonotype was counted many times. The CDR3, as DNA: TGTGCCAGCAGCCAATACTCTGGGGCCAACGTCCTGACTTTC. Protein: CASSQYSGANVLTF. This chain connects TRBV12-3 or TRBV12-4 to TRBJ2-6, with D unclear. The CDR3 has 14 residues. V was trimmed by 6 bases and J by 0 bases, leaving 6 bases between them.

This chain connects TRBV7-9 to TRBJ1-4; D is undetermined. CDR1 is SEHNR, CDR2 FQNEAQ, per germline (reference sequence). CDR3 length: 15 amino acids. Trimming took 4 bases from V and 4 from J, leaving 13 bases between them. CDR3 DNA sequence: TGTGCCAGCAGCTGGCTGGGTCGGAATAATGAAAAACTGTTTTTT. Translated, it gives CASSWLGRNNEKLFF.

The V call is TRBV7-2, the J call TRBJ1-4; the D is unclear. From germline, CDR1 is SGHTA and CDR2 FQGNSA. V dropped 1 base and J dropped 7 bases, with 7 bases sitting between them. This CDR3 has 13 residues. The CDR3 DNA reads as TGTGCCAGCAGCTTAGGGGCGGCTGAAAAACTGTTTTTT. Protein sequence: CASSLGAAEKLFF. Full variable domain (remainder filled in from reference TRBV7-2 and TRBJ1-4): GAGVSQSPSNKVTEKGKDVELRCDPISGHTALYWYRQSLGQGLEFLIYFQGNSAPDKSGLPSDRFSAERTGGSVSTLTIQRTQQEDSAVYLCASSLGAAEKLFFGSGTQLSVL.

This chain links TRBV10-3 with TRBJ2-5; D remains ambiguous. V lost 5 bases and J lost 0, with 10 bases in between. Looked up from germline, CDR1 is ENHRY and CDR2 is SYGVKD. This CDR3 region has 14 residues. The CDR3: CAISPDTNQETQYF. The DNA for the CDR3 is TGTGCCATCAGTCCAGACACTAACCAAGAGACCCAGTACTTC.